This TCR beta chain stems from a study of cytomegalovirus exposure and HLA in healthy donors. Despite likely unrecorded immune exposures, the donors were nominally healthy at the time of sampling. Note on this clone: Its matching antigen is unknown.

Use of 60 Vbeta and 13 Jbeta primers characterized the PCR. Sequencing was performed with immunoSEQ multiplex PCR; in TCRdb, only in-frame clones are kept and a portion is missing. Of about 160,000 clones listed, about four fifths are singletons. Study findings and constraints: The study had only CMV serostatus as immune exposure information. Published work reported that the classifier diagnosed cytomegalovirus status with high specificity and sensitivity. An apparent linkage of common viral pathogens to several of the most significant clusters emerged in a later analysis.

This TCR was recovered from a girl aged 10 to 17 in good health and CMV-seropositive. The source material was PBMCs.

As DNA, the CDR3 is TGTGCCAGCAGCTTAGCTACGGGAGCCTTAACCGGGGAGCTGTTTTTT. Translated, it gives CASSLATGALTGELFF. The genes are TRBV7-2 and TRBJ2-2, with TRBD2 as a possible D gene (6 bases). V lost 0 bases and J 5 bases, leaving 13 bases between the germline ends. The CDR3 runs to 16 residues. From germline, CDR1 is SGHTA and CDR2 FQGNSA. Full variable domain (rest looked up from reference TRBV7-2 and TRBJ2-2): GAGVSQSPSNKVTEKGKDVELRCDPISGHTALYWYRQSLGQGLEFLIYFQGNSAPDKSGLPSDRFSAERTGGSVSTLTIQRTQQEDSAVYLCASSLATGALTGELFFGEGSRLTVL.